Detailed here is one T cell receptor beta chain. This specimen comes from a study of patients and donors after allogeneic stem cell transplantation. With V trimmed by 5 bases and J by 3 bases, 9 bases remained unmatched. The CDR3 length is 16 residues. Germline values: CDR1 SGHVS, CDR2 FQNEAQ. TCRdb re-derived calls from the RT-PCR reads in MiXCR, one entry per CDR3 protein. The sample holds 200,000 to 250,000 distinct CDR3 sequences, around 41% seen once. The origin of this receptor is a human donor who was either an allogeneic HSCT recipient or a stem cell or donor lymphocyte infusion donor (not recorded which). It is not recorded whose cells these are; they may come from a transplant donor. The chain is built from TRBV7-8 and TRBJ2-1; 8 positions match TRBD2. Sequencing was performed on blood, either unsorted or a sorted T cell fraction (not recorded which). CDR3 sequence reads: CASSLRERGLYNEQFF. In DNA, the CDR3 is TGTGCCAGCAGCCTCCGGGAGCGGGGGCTCTACAATGAGCAGTTCTTC.